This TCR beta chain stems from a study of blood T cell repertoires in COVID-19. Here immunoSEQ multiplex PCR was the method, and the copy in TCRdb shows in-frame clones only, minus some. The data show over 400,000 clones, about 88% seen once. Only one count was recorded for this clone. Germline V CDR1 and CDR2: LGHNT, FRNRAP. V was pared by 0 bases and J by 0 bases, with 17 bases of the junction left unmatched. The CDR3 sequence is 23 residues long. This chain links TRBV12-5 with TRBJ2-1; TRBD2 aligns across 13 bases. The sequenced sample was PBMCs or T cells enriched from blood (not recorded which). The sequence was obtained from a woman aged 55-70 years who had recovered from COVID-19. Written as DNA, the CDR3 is TGTGCTAGTGGTTTGGTACATTGGGGCGGGACTAGCGGGGCGATCAACTCCTACAATGAGCAGTTCTTC. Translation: CASGLVHWGGTSGAINSYNEQFF.